This is a list of T cell receptor beta chains from one sample in a study of T cells after yellow fever vaccination. TCRdb analysed the 5' RACE reads with MiXCR anew, one entry per CDR3 protein. The sample has some 500,000 distinct CDR3 sequences; roughly 14% are singletons. The starting material was PBMCs, obtained on the day of the yellow fever booster vaccination. Receptor source: a man aged 25-45 years who received the YFV17D yellow fever vaccine. The CDR3 runs from the conserved cysteine through the conserved F or W. Fields, in order: clone size, V gene, CDR3 protein. Not every row has a clone size; where given, it reads once, few, many or a size class.

abundance: .; v_gene: TRBV5-1; CDR3aa: CASTPGQGVSYEQYF
abundance: few; v_gene: TRBV7-2; CDR3aa: CASSTSQVLNTEAFF
abundance: .; v_gene: TRBV6-2/TRBV6-3; CDR3aa: CATSEPGRTPGELFF
abundance: .; v_gene: TRBV4-3; CDR3aa: CASSPIQEIQDEQYF
abundance: .; v_gene: TRBV20-1; CDR3aa: CSAIRNNEQFF
abundance: few; v_gene: TRBV7-2; CDR3aa: CASSSTDGVANTIYF
abundance: few; v_gene: TRBV12-3/TRBV12-4; CDR3aa: CASSSQQGQETQYF
abundance: .; v_gene: TRBV7-2; CDR3aa: CASSLGQDAYEQYF
abundance: few; v_gene: TRBV30; CDR3aa: CAWSVRSSGRVNEQYF
abundance: few; v_gene: TRBV7-2; CDR3aa: CASSMTSGRTDTQYF
abundance: .; v_gene: TRBV19; CDR3aa: CASSPRDRVMTIYF
abundance: few; v_gene: TRBV29-1; CDR3aa: CSVPYLAGIVTHF
abundance: .; v_gene: TRBV5-1; CDR3aa: CASSRERDRSGEQYF
abundance: .; v_gene: TRBV15; CDR3aa: CATSRPTRDTQYF
abundance: many; v_gene: TRBV30; CDR3aa: CAWSRRSYEQYF
abundance: .; v_gene: TRBV30; CDR3aa: CAWGRLADTQYF
abundance: few; v_gene: TRBV5-1; CDR3aa: CASSISGLQFNEQFF
abundance: .; v_gene: TRBV7-9; CDR3aa: CASSPVSKETQYF
abundance: .; v_gene: TRBV3-1; CDR3aa: CASSRQLAGVYNEQFF
abundance: .; v_gene: TRBV5-1; CDR3aa: CASSFGGEREKLFF
abundance: .; v_gene: TRBV6-5; CDR3aa: CASSYGAGDADTQYF
abundance: few; v_gene: TRBV4-1; CDR3aa: CASSQVIDTTGRTGELFF
abundance: .; v_gene: TRBV12-3/TRBV12-4; CDR3aa: CASSPQPNEKLFF
abundance: .; v_gene: TRBV7-6; CDR3aa: CASSLERGEAEQFF
abundance: .; v_gene: TRBV9; CDR3aa: CASSVLGGSGNTIYF
abundance: .; v_gene: TRBV29-1; CDR3aa: CSVEPGDPLDEQFF
abundance: .; v_gene: TRBV29-1; CDR3aa: CSLRGSTDTQYF
abundance: .; v_gene: TRBV25-1; CDR3aa: CASGDRRHTGELFF
abundance: few; v_gene: TRBV7-8; CDR3aa: CASRIHSTEQFF
abundance: .; v_gene: TRBV29-1; CDR3aa: CSVEGGRGPGELFF
abundance: few; v_gene: TRBV10-1; CDR3aa: CASREKTPVGLPDTQYF